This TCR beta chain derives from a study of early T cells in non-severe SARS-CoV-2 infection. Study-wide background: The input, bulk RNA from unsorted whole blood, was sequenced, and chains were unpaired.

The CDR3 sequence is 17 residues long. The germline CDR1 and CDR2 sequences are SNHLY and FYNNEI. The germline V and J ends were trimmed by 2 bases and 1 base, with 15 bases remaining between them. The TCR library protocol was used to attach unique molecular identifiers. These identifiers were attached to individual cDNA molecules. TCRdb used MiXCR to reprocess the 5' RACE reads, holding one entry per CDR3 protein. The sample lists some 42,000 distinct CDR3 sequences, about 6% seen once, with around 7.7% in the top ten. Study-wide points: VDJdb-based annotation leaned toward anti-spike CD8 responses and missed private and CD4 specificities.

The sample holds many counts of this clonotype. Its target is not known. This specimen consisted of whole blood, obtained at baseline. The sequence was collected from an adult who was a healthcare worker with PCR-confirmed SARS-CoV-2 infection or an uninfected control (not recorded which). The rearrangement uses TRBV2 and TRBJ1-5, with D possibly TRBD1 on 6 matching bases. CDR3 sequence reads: CASSESRGRGSNQPQHF. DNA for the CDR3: TGTGCCAGCAGTGAATCCCGGGGGCGCGGAAGCAATCAGCCCCAGCATTTT.